Below, 15 T cell receptor beta chains from the same sample are listed, as sequenced in a study of shared clonotypes between healthy human individuals. Measured with immunoSEQ multiplex PCR; TCRdb has only the in-frame clones, and not every one. The sample carries roughly 2.2 million clones, less than 95% recorded once. Sample: naive CD4+ T cells from PBMCs. Subset specified: CD45RA+ positively selected. These TCRs come from a man between 18 and 35 years old in good health. Some clones in this sample may be carry-over from other donors' samples.

This clone was seen only once. V usage is TRBV6-1 and J usage is TRBJ2-7; D is ambiguous. The CDR3 has 14 amino acids. Germline lookup yields CDR1 MNHNS and CDR2 SASEGT. Trimming cost V 2 bases and J 6 bases, with 14 bases left between them. CDR3 sequence reads: CASSEMGPVGEQYF. Here the CDR3 DNA reads TGTGCCAGCAGTGAAATGGGCCCTGTGGGCGAGCAGTACTTC.

This sequence joins TRBV2 and TRBJ2-7; 8 bases agree with TRBD1. The germline CDR1 and CDR2 sequences are SNHLY and FYNNEI. The CDR3 is 14 residues long. With 3 bases clipped from V and 6 bases from J, the junction kept 7 bases outside the gene matches. In DNA, the CDR3 is TGTGCCAGCAGTGAGCACGGACAGGGTCTCGAGCAGTACTTC. This encodes CASSEHGQGLEQYF.

The genes are TRBV28 and TRBJ2-1; D gene unclear. Germline lookup yields CDR1 MDHEN and CDR2 SYDVKM. CDR3 length equals 11 residues. Trimming took 6 bases from V and 9 from J, leaving 9 bases between them. The CDR3 region has the DNA TGTGCCAGCAGAAGTTGGTCTGAGCAGTTCTTC. Translated: CASRSWSEQFF.

Points on this clone: Other DNA sequences of this sample code for an identical CDR3. This chain links TRBV28 with TRBJ2-1; maybe TRBD2 (6 bases). Germline V gives CDR1 MDHEN, CDR2 SYDVKM. V lost 6 bases and J 3 bases, leaving 12 bases between the germline ends. CDR3 size: 14 residues. The CDR3 sequence is CASSGAGGYNEQFF. Here the CDR3 DNA reads TGTGCCAGCAGCGGAGCCGGGGGCTACAATGAGCAGTTCTTC.

As DNA, the CDR3 is TGTGCCAGCAGCTTAGAAGGTTCCGGGGGCGGAAAGTCCTACAATGAGCAGTTCTTC. Protein sequence: CASSLEGSGGGKSYNEQFF. The V call is TRBV7-2, the J call TRBJ2-1; perhaps D is TRBD1 or TRBD2 (6 bases each). Germline loops: CDR1 SGHTA, CDR2 FQGNSA. The CDR3 consists of 19 residues. V was trimmed by 1 base and J by 1 base, leaving 20 bases between them.

This chain joins TRBV7-3 and TRBJ2-1; 8 positions match TRBD1. J was trimmed by 2 bases and V by 4 bases; bases with no gene match: 4. CDR1 SGHTA and CDR2 FQGTGA come from the germline V gene. This CDR3 has 15 amino acids. The CDR3 loop is CASSYGQGAYNEQFF. The CDR3 DNA reads TGTGCCAGCAGCTACGGACAGGGCGCCTACAATGAGCAGTTCTTC.

This clone showed up just once. The chain employs TRBV7-3 and TRBJ2-1; 7 bases match TRBD2. Looked up from germline, CDR1 is SGHTA and CDR2 is FQGTGA. This CDR3 contains 17 residues. V lost 5 bases, J lost 3 bases, and 13 bases stayed unmatched. The CDR3 protein is CASSPGAGREHYNEQFF. DNA for the CDR3: TGTGCCAGCAGCCCCGGCGCTGGGCGGGAGCACTACAATGAGCAGTTCTTC.

The rearrangement links TRBV11-2 to TRBJ2-7; D is possibly TRBD2 (6 bases). This CDR3 region has 14 residues. Germline V lookup: CDR1 SGHAT, CDR2 FQNNGV. The germline V and J ends were trimmed by 5 bases and 1 base, with 12 bases remaining between them. The CDR3 is CASSPRTTSYEQYF. In DNA form, the CDR3 reads TGTGCCAGCAGCCCCCGGACTACTTCCTACGAGCAGTACTTC.

This chain connects TRBV29-1 to TRBJ2-3, with a tentative D call TRBD1 (5 bases). The ends were cut back, 8 bases at V and 4 bases at J, with 16 bases in the middle. This CDR3 is 13 amino acids long. Germline V gives CDR1 SQVTM, CDR2 ANQGSEA. The CDR3 nucleotides read TGCAGCTCCCGCCACCTACAGGCAGATACGCAGTATTTT. The encoded protein is CSSRHLQADTQYF.

The J gene is TRBJ2-5, the V gene TRBV27; TRBD2 matches 7 bases. J was trimmed by 5 bases and V by 3 bases; bases with no gene match: 6. The CDR3 has 14 residues. Per germline, CDR1 MNHEY and CDR2 SMNVEV (reference sequence). CDR3 sequence (DNA): TGTGCCAGCAGTTTTGCGGGAGCCGCCGAGACCCAGTACTTC. It yields the protein CASSFAGAAETQYF.

The V call is TRBV2, the J call TRBJ2-7, with unresolved D. Trimming took off 4 bases at V and 9 bases at J, with 16 bases between the two ends. The CDR3 has 13 residues. Germline V gene data show CDR1 as SNHLY and CDR2 as FYNNEI. The CDR3 nucleotides read TGTGCCAGCAGTGCGGGCATCACCCTGGCGCAGTACTTC. It codes for CASSAGITLAQYF. Supplemented by reference TRBV2 and TRBJ2-7, the full variable domain reads EPEVTQTPSHQVTQMGQEVILRCVPISNHLYFYWYRQILGQKVEFLVSFYNNEISEKSEIFDDQFSVERPDGSNFTLKIRSTKLEDSAMYFCASSAGITLAQYFGPGTRLTVT.

This clone is a singleton in its sample. This chain joins TRBV28 and TRBJ2-1; 10 nucleotides agree with TRBD2. Germline V gene lookup returns CDR1 MDHEN and CDR2 SYDVKM. With 5 bases clipped from V and 2 bases from J, the junction kept 6 bases outside the gene matches. The length of the CDR3 is 16 residues. DNA of the CDR3: TGTGCCAGCAGTCCGACTAGCGGGTTTCCCTACAATGAGCAGTTCTTC. It is translated as CASSPTSGFPYNEQFF.

The chain employs TRBV7-9 and TRBJ2-2; 11 nucleotides align to TRBD1. The germline CDR1 and CDR2 sequences are SEHNR and FQNEAQ (reference sequence). This CDR3 comprises 16 residues. The trim removed 5 bases at V and 4 bases at J, leaving 6 bases unmatched. CDR3 in DNA: TGTGCCAGCAGCCGAAGGGACAGGGGGGGCACCGGGGAGCTGTTTTTT. Its protein is CASSRRDRGGTGELFF.

Only one count was recorded for this clone. J is TRBJ1-5 and V is TRBV11-2, with D unresolved. Trimming pared 0 bases from V and 9 bases from J, leaving 15 bases between. CDR3 size: 15 residues. In germline, CDR1 is SGHAT, CDR2 FQNNGV. This CDR3 reads CASSLDRNPGRPQHF. The CDR3 DNA reads as TGTGCCAGCAGCTTAGATAGAAACCCTGGTAGGCCCCAGCATTTT.

The chain joins TRBV9 to TRBJ2-3; D is ambiguous. Per the germline V gene, CDR1 is SGDLS and CDR2 is YYNGEE. Between the trimmed V and J ends, which lost 0 bases and 2 bases, there was a span of 7 bases. CDR3 length: 14 residues. CDR3 in DNA: TGTGCCAGCAGCGTAGAATCCTACACAGATACGCAGTATTTT. The encoded protein is CASSVESYTDTQYF. The variable domain in full, completed from reference TRBV9 and TRBJ2-3, reads DSGVTQTPKHLITATGQRVTLRCSPRSGDLSVYWYQQSLDQGLQFLIQYYNGEERAKGNILERFSAQQFPDLHSELNLSSLELGDSALYFCASSVESYTDTQYFGPGTRLTVL.